The next 18 T cell receptor beta chains were all read from a single sample in a study of OX40 agonist ivuxolimab in advanced cancers. Generated by immunoSEQ multiplex PCR, the TCRdb table keeps only in-frame clones and is missing some. The top ten hold 0.85% to 1.4% of the sample, which has 67,000 or so clones, 70% to 90% seen once. The material sequenced was CD4+ or CD8+ T cells sorted from blood, taken in a trial of the OX40 agonist ivuxolimab. These receptors came from an adult with an advanced solid tumor such as melanoma, head and neck, liver or kidney cancer.

This chain connects TRBV28 to TRBJ2-3, with TRBD1 as a possible D gene (5 bases). Per the germline V gene, CDR1 is MDHEN and CDR2 is SYDVKM. Trimming pared 6 bases from V and 1 base from J, leaving 17 bases between. CDR3 length equals 16 residues. Written as DNA, the CDR3 is TGTGCCAGCAGCCCATTTACAGGTCGGGGCACAGATACGCAGTATTTT. Translated: CASSPFTGRGTDTQYF.

The chain has TRBV5-1 and TRBJ2-7, with TRBD2 matching over 11 bases. The CDR3 has 15 amino acids. Germline V gives CDR1 SGHRS, CDR2 YFSETQ. Trimming took 7 bases from V and 3 from J; bases not matched to a gene: 9. In DNA, the CDR3 is TGCGCCAGCCGCTGGGGACTAGCGGACATCTACGAGCAGTACTTC. Translating gives CASRWGLADIYEQYF.

The V gene is TRBV7-2, the J gene TRBJ2-7; 8 bases are a match to TRBD2. CDR3 length: 14 amino acids. CDR1 is SGHTA and CDR2 is FQGNSA in the germline V gene. J lost 6 bases, V lost 5 bases, and 9 bases had no gene match. CDR3 protein: CASSPSRTSLEQYF. The DNA for the CDR3 is TGTGCCAGCAGCCCGTCGAGGACTAGCCTCGAGCAGTACTTC.

The J gene is TRBJ1-1, the V gene TRBV7-3; no clear D gene. Germline V gene data show CDR1 as SGHTA and CDR2 as FQGTGA. V shed 4 bases and J shed 4 bases, with 10 bases lying between them. CDR3 length: 13 amino acids. CDR3 protein: CASSSALGTEAFF. CDR3 in DNA: TGTGCCAGCAGCTCCGCTTTGGGCACTGAAGCTTTCTTT.

The rearrangement links TRBV7-6 to TRBJ2-2; 11 bases are shared with TRBD2. This CDR3 region has 15 residues. Germline lookup yields CDR1 SGHVS and CDR2 FNYEAQ. V dropped 5 bases and J dropped 3; count of bases not matched to a gene: 2. The CDR3 nucleotides read TGTGCCAGCAGCACGGGACTAGCGGACACCGGGGAGCTGTTTTTT. Its translation: CASSTGLADTGELFF.

A few counts support this clone. This chain connects TRBV19 to TRBJ1-2; D is unclear. V lost 2 bases, J lost 6 bases, and 10 bases lay in between. CDR1 and CDR2 from the germline V gene are LNHDA and SQIVND (reference sequence). This CDR3 contains 13 residues. CDR3 protein: CASSILGRDGYTF. The DNA of the CDR3 is TGTGCCAGTAGTATACTGGGTAGGGATGGCTACACCTTC.

The chain links TRBV6-1 to TRBJ2-2, with 8 bases lining up with TRBD1. CDR1 is MNHNS, CDR2 SASEGT, per germline. With V trimmed by 6 bases and J by 3 bases, 0 bases remained unmatched. The CDR3 loop spans 13 amino acids. The CDR3 DNA sequence: TGTGCCAGCAGGACAGGGGACACCGGGGAGCTGTTTTTT. It is translated as CASRTGDTGELFF.

The chain carries TRBV4-3 and TRBJ2-5; D gene unclear. Looked up from germline, CDR1 is LGHNA and CDR2 is YSLEER. The CDR3 sequence is 13 residues long. V dropped 2 bases and J dropped 5 bases, with 9 bases sitting between them. The CDR3 nucleotides are TGCGCCAGCAGCCAAACTCGCCAGGAGACCCAGTACTTC. It encodes CASSQTRQETQYF.

The rearrangement joins TRBV7-8 to TRBJ2-3; 8 bases agree with TRBD2. V lost 2 bases and J lost 0; bases outside the gene matches: 7. Germline V gene lookup returns CDR1 SGHVS and CDR2 FQNEAQ. The CDR3 is 17 amino acids. The CDR3 loop reads CASSLYAASGSTDTQYF. The CDR3 nucleotides are TGTGCCAGCAGCTTATACGCGGCTAGCGGGAGCACAGATACGCAGTATTTT.

This clone was observed a handful of times. The rearrangement links TRBV2 to TRBJ1-2; 9 nucleotides agree with TRBD1. The CDR3 sequence is 12 residues long. Per the germline V gene, CDR1 is SNHLY and CDR2 is FYNNEI. J was trimmed by 7 bases and V by 6 bases; bases with no gene match: 3. DNA for the CDR3: TGTGCCAGCAGGGGACAGGGTGGTGGCTACACCTTC. Protein sequence: CASRGQGGGYTF.

V is TRBV27 and J is TRBJ2-6; 8 positions match TRBD1. This CDR3 comprises 15 residues. J was trimmed by 7 bases and V by 6 bases; bases with no gene match: 8. Per germline, CDR1 MNHEY and CDR2 SMNVEV (reference sequence). Here the CDR3 reads CASRSGGFEANVLTF. The CDR3 DNA sequence: TGTGCCAGCAGATCAGGGGGCTTTGAAGCCAACGTCCTGACTTTC.

The chain recombines TRBV5-6 with TRBJ2-7; D is perhaps TRBD1 or TRBD2 (5 bases each). The germline V gene has CDR1 SGHDT and CDR2 YYEEEE. There are 16 residues in the CDR3. Trimming cost V 1 base and J 0 bases, with 14 bases left between them. CDR3 coding DNA: TGTGCCAGCAGCTTGTTGGGGGTCGGTAGCTCCTACGAGCAGTACTTC. This translates into CASSLLGVGSSYEQYF.

The rearrangement joins TRBV27 to TRBJ2-7; 11 nucleotides line up with TRBD2. The CDR3 has 14 amino acids. Trimming removed 6 bases from V and 5 bases from J; junction bases left unmatched: 6. Germline V gene lookup returns CDR1 MNHEY and CDR2 SMNVEV (reference sequence). CDR3 coding DNA: TGTGCCAGCAGACGTAGCGGGAGGGCCAACGAGCAGTACTTC. Its translation: CASRRSGRANEQYF.

The CDR3 loop reads CASSLPGLAYEQYF. The CDR3 coding sequence is TGTGCCAGCAGCCTCCCGGGACTAGCCTACGAGCAGTACTTC. The V gene is TRBV7-3, the J gene TRBJ2-7; 8 nucleotides match TRBD2. After removal of 5 bases from V and 2 bases from J, the junction contained 5 bases not matched to a gene. CDR3 length: 14 residues. Per germline, CDR1 SGHTA and CDR2 FQGTGA.

This chain uses TRBV11-3 with TRBJ2-5; tentatively, D is TRBD1 (6 bases). CDR1 and CDR2 (germline): SGHNT, YENEEA. The CDR3 runs to 13 residues. The V end lost 4 bases, the J end lost 5 bases, and 11 bases lay between the germline ends. In DNA, the CDR3 is TGTGCCAGCAGCTGGACCCAGGGGGAGACCCAGTACTTC. Translating it yields CASSWTQGETQYF.

The V and J genes are TRBV2 and TRBJ2-2, with TRBD2 matching 7 bases. Trimming took 3 bases from V and 4 from J; bases not matched to a gene: 5. Germline loops: CDR1 SNHLY, CDR2 FYNNEI. The CDR3 is 15 residues long. This chain's CDR3 is CASSELASGTGELFF. CDR3 nucleotides: TGTGCCAGCAGTGAGTTGGCTAGCGGCACCGGGGAGCTGTTTTTT.

V is TRBV29-1 and J is TRBJ1-2; the match to TRBD1 covers 11 bases. CDR1 SQVTM and CDR2 ANQGSEA come from the germline V gene. The CDR3 is 15 amino acids. Trimming cost V 4 bases and J 1 base; bases outside gene matches: 5. DNA for the CDR3: TGCAGCGTTGTTGGGACAGGGGGAAGTAACTATGGCTACACCTTC. Amino acids: CSVVGTGGSNYGYTF.

The J gene is TRBJ2-5, the V gene TRBV4-2; 10 bases line up with TRBD2. The V segment lost 0 bases and the J segment 1 base; nucleotides outside the gene matches: 11. The length of the CDR3 is 19 residues. CDR1 is LGHNA and CDR2 is YNFKEQ in the germline V gene. CDR3 nucleotides: TGTGCCAGCAGCCAAGATAGTGGAACTAGCGGGACTACCCAAGAGACCCAGTACTTC. This gives the protein CASSQDSGTSGTTQETQYF.